This passage covers 30 T cell receptor beta chains from one sample sequenced in a study of cytomegalovirus exposure and HLA in healthy donors (dated by TCRdb to 2016 to 2017). Libraries were made using the immunoSEQ multiplex PCR assay. For the multiplex PCR, a mixture combining 60 forward primers for TCR Vbeta segments and 13 reverse primers for TCR Jbeta segments was used. What TCRdb holds here is the immuneACCESS table cut down to in-frame rearrangements. Part of the clones is not present; checked against another copy, under half of the missing clones reflect an unresolved V gene, and the others are unexplained. The sample table contains about 160,000 clones; only one count was recorded for about 80% of them. The top ten clones comprise about 2.1% of the sample. What was sequenced was PBMCs. The receptors shown here come from a female donor in good health and CMV-seronegative.

This sequence joins TRBV18 and TRBJ2-3, with a weak D call TRBD2 (5 bases). V lost 2 bases and J lost 5, with 11 bases in between. This CDR3 has 14 residues. Germline V CDR1 and CDR2: KGHSH, LQKENI. The CDR3: CASSPETTLDTQYF. In DNA, the CDR3 is TGTGCCAGCTCACCAGAGACTACCCTAGATACGCAGTATTTT.

This chain uses TRBV19 with TRBJ1-2, with D uncertain. This CDR3 region has 13 residues. Trimming cost V 7 bases and J 4 bases, with 13 bases left between them. The germline gives CDR1 LNHDA, CDR2 SQIVND (reference sequence). The CDR3 sequence: CASTTPEGYGYTF. The CDR3 DNA reads TGTGCCAGTACTACTCCCGAGGGCTATGGCTACACCTTC. The full variable domain, its missing parts supplied by reference TRBV19 and TRBJ1-2, is DGGITQSPKYLFRKEGQNVTLSCEQNLNHDAMYWYRQDPGQGLRLIYYSQIVNDFQKGDIAEGYSVSREKKESFPLTVTSAQKNPTAFYLCASTTPEGYGYTFGSGTRLTVV.

This clone was counted between two and nine times. The gene calls are TRBV12-1 and TRBJ1-5; the table's D call TRBD1 went unverified against the DNA. TRBV12-1 is flagged as a pseudogene. CDR3 size: 17 residues. This chain's CDR3 is CASSFAQTGGKDQPQHF. CDR3 nucleotides: TGTGCCAGCAGCTTTGCACAGACAGGGGGAAAGGATCAGCCCCAGCATTTT.

This clone has only a few counts. The chain links TRBV9 to TRBJ1-3; a weak D match, TRBD1 (6 bases). The CDR3 is made up of 16 amino acids. V was cut by 4 bases and J by 0 bases, with 14 bases left in between. The germline V gene encodes CDR1 SGDLS and CDR2 YYNGEE. This chain's CDR3 is CASSPQGTNSGNTIYF. In nucleotides, the CDR3 is TGTGCCAGCAGCCCCCAGGGGACGAACTCTGGAAACACCATATATTTT.

The chain has TRBV7-3 and TRBJ1-2; unclear D gene. Trimming took off 1 base at V and 7 bases at J, with 7 bases between the two ends. CDR3 length: 12 residues. The germline gives CDR1 SGHTA, CDR2 FQGTGA. This CDR3 is CASSLNGAGYTF. DNA of the CDR3: TGTGCCAGCAGCTTAAACGGAGCTGGCTACACCTTC.

The sample holds a few counts of this clone. V gene TRBV5-1 combines with J gene TRBJ1-2; no reliable D call. The CDR3 contains 16 residues. The germline V gene encodes CDR1 SGHRS and CDR2 YFSETQ. The V end lost 4 bases, the J end lost 4 bases, and 20 bases lay between the germline ends. CDR3 amino acids: CASSLGYSKGLYGYTF. CDR3 in DNA: TGCGCCAGCAGCCTGGGGTACAGTAAAGGTCTCTATGGCTACACCTTC.

The chain has TRBV5-1 and TRBJ1-3, with D hard to call. The V gene's germline CDR1 is SGHRS and CDR2 YFSETQ. This CDR3 has 14 residues. V was shortened by 0 bases and J by 0 bases, with 4 bases between the two germline ends. The CDR3 here is CASSLGVSGNTIYF. DNA for the CDR3: TGCGCCAGCAGCTTGGGCGTCTCTGGAAACACCATATATTTT.

The rearrangement links TRBV4-2 to TRBJ1-1, with 12 positions matching TRBD1. The length of the CDR3 is 19 residues. J gave up 4 bases and V 0 bases, and 12 bases lay outside the gene matches. Germline V gene lookup returns CDR1 LGHNA and CDR2 YNFKEQ. CDR3 sequence (DNA): TGTGCCAGCAGCCAAGATCGACGGGACAGGGGGCGAGGGGCCACTGAAGCTTTCTTT. It yields the protein CASSQDRRDRGRGATEAFF.

The rearrangement links TRBV5-8 to TRBJ2-7; TRBD1 matches at 7 bases. CDR3 size: 13 residues. The germline CDR1 and CDR2 sequences are SGHTS and YDEGEE. The J segment lost 5 bases and the V segment lost 1 base, leaving 3 bases of the junction unmatched. As DNA, the CDR3 is TGTGCCAGCAGCTTGCAGGACAGGAACGAGCAGTACTTC. This encodes CASSLQDRNEQYF.

This clone is a singleton in its sample. The chain is built from TRBV19 and TRBJ1-5; 7 bases are a match to TRBD1. The CDR3 covers 15 residues. Germline CDR1 reads LNHDA; CDR2 reads SQIVND (reference sequence). V shed 3 bases and J 7 bases; nucleotides not matched to a gene: 9. The CDR3 region is CASSINRGEGQPQHF. CDR3 DNA sequence: TGTGCCAGTAGTATCAACAGGGGAGAGGGGCAGCCCCAGCATTTT. Complete variable domain (other parts from reference TRBV19 and TRBJ1-5): DGGITQSPKYLFRKEGQNVTLSCEQNLNHDAMYWYRQDPGQGLRLIYYSQIVNDFQKGDIAEGYSVSREKKESFPLTVTSAQKNPTAFYLCASSINRGEGQPQHFGDGTRLSIL.

The V gene is TRBV6-1, the J gene TRBJ2-1; the match to TRBD1 covers 8 bases. With 1 base clipped from V and 8 bases from J, the junction kept 7 bases outside the gene matches. The germline V gene has CDR1 MNHNS and CDR2 SASEGT. The CDR3 length is 15 residues. The CDR3 coding sequence is TGTGCCAGCAGTGAAGAATACAGGGGGTTCGATGAGCAGTTCTTC. It specifies CASSEEYRGFDEQFF.

This rearrangement joins TRBV30 to TRBJ2-2; no reliable D call. V was shortened by 3 bases and J by 7 bases, with 12 bases between the two germline ends. The CDR3 spans 13 residues. Germline V gene data show CDR1 as GTSNPN and CDR2 as SVGIG (reference sequence). The CDR3 nucleotides read TGTGCCTGGAGCCCTCGAAGCATCGGGGAGCTGTTTTTT. This gives the protein CAWSPRSIGELFF.

The chain links TRBV6-1 to TRBJ1-1; 8 bases map to TRBD1. The CDR3 consists of 14 residues. Germline CDR1 reads MNHNS; CDR2 reads SASEGT. Germline trimming cut 5 bases from V and 12 bases from J; bases unmatched to any gene: 14. The CDR3, as DNA: TGTGCCAGCAGTCCCACGATAGGACAGGGTATCACTTTCTTT. This gives the protein CASSPTIGQGITFF.

V is TRBV5-1 and J is TRBJ1-2; no firm D call. This CDR3 has 13 residues. Trimming removed 2 bases from V and 8 bases from J, with 13 bases in between. The germline V gene has CDR1 SGHRS and CDR2 YFSETQ. Written as DNA, the CDR3 is TGCGCCAGCAGCTTAATGGCGGATTGGGGCTACACCTTC. It encodes CASSLMADWGYTF.

The rearrangement joins TRBV18 to TRBJ2-3; a possible D gene is TRBD1 (6 bases). The CDR3 totals 15 residues. Germline V gene sequence: CDR1 KGHSH, CDR2 LQKENI. V lost 4 bases and J lost 4, with 15 bases in between. Here the CDR3 DNA reads TGTGCCAGCTCACGGCAGGGGAACGGTGCAGATACGCAGTATTTT. Encoded protein: CASSRQGNGADTQYF.

This rearrangement joins TRBV4-1 to TRBJ1-2; D is unclear. The V end lost 0 bases, the J end lost 1 base, and 6 bases lay between the germline ends. This CDR3 is 14 amino acids long. In germline, CDR1 is MGHRA, CDR2 YSYEKL. The chain's CDR3 is CASSQDPVNYGYTF. CDR3 coding DNA: TGCGCCAGCAGCCAAGATCCGGTTAACTATGGCTACACCTTC.

This chain uses TRBV7-9 with TRBJ1-5, with TRBD1 matching 7 bases. V trimming: 5 bases; J trimming: 4 bases; junction bases outside the gene matches: 14. CDR1 and CDR2 (germline): SEHNR, FQNEAQ (reference sequence). The CDR3 totals 17 residues. DNA of the CDR3: TGTGCCAGCAGCGGGGGTATTAGTGGGACAGCTAATCAGCCCCAGCATTTT. Translating it yields CASSGGISGTANQPQHF.

The chain carries TRBV4-1 and TRBJ1-1; 12 bases align to TRBD1. Germline V lookup: CDR1 MGHRA, CDR2 YSYEKL. The CDR3 extends over 15 amino acids. Losses at the gene ends were 1 base for V and 4 bases for J; bases not matched to a gene: 1. The CDR3 DNA reads as TGCGCCAGCAGCCAAGGGGACAGGGGGCCCACTGAAGCTTTCTTT. This encodes CASSQGDRGPTEAFF.

This chain links TRBV6-1 with TRBJ1-5; D remains unclear. Germline CDR1 and CDR2: MNHNS and SASEGT. Trimming stripped 4 bases from V and 4 bases from J, with 11 bases between. The CDR3 length is 14 residues. This CDR3 is CASSAASSNQPQHF. CDR3 sequence (DNA): TGTGCCAGCAGTGCAGCGAGTTCTAATCAGCCCCAGCATTTT.

The chain links TRBV5-1 to TRBJ1-1; D unresolved. The V end was cut by 0 bases, the J end by 4 bases, with 7 bases between. Germline values: CDR1 SGHRS, CDR2 YFSETQ. The CDR3 extends over 13 amino acids. CDR3 coding DNA: TGCGCCAGCAGCTTGGAGGGAGGCACTGAAGCTTTCTTT. Amino acids: CASSLEGGTEAFF.

This rearrangement joins TRBV19 to TRBJ1-5, with D uncertain. This CDR3 spans 15 amino acids. The V gene's germline CDR1 is LNHDA and CDR2 SQIVND (reference sequence). The V end was cut by 8 bases, the J end by 0 bases, with 14 bases between. As DNA, the CDR3 is TGTGCCAGTTCGGTTAGCGACCTTAGCAATCAGCCCCAGCATTTT. This sequence encodes CASSVSDLSNQPQHF.

The chain couples TRBV6-5 to TRBJ2-3, with 9 positions matching TRBD2. Germline loops: CDR1 MNHEY, CDR2 SVGAGI. V lost 6 bases and J lost 8; bases outside the gene matches: 6. CDR3 size: 13 residues. CDR3 nucleotides: TGTGCCAGCAGGTTGGCACTAGCGGGTACGCAGTATTTT. Protein sequence: CASRLALAGTQYF.

This CDR3 is CASSSPQGNAYEQYF. CDR3 bases: TGTGCCAGCAGTTCCCCGCAGGGGAATGCCTACGAGCAGTACTTC. The chain uses TRBV6-5 and TRBJ2-5; weak D call: TRBD1 (6 bases). The J call may be mistaken, given a closer DNA end match to TRBJ2-7. Germline CDR1 and CDR2: MNHEY and SVGAGI. The CDR3 is 15 amino acids.

The gene calls are TRBV5-1 and TRBJ1-5; perhaps TRBD1 as D (6 bases). The CDR3 is 15 amino acids. Germline V gene lookup returns CDR1 SGHRS and CDR2 YFSETQ. V was clipped by 2 bases and J by 6 bases, with 15 bases between them. CDR3 residues: CASSFTSGDGQPQHF. The CDR3 coding sequence is TGCGCCAGCAGCTTTACATCAGGGGATGGTCAGCCCCAGCATTTT.

V and J are TRBV18 and TRBJ1-1; no clear D. CDR3 size: 14 residues. Germline values: CDR1 KGHSH, CDR2 LQKENI. Trimming took off 0 bases at V and 1 base at J, with 6 bases between the two ends. The CDR3 region is CASSPPAGNTEAFF. The CDR3 DNA sequence: TGTGCCAGCTCACCACCGGCAGGGAACACTGAAGCTTTCTTT.

With respect to this clone: Germline and junction disagree at one end, which may indicate a read error. The chain couples TRBV5-1 to TRBJ2-7; the D gene is possibly TRBD1 (7 bases). The CDR3 is 13 residues long. Per germline, CDR1 SGHRS and CDR2 YFSETQ. The CDR3 loop is CASSLEGPTGRNF. As DNA, the CDR3 is TGCGCCAGCAGCTTGGAAGGGCCGACAGGGAGGAACTTC.

This clone occurred once. The V gene is TRBV9, the J gene TRBJ2-6, with D unresolved. In germline, CDR1 is SGDLS, CDR2 YYNGEE. The ends were cut back, 0 bases at V and 0 bases at J, with 7 bases in the middle. CDR3 length: 16 residues. The CDR3 sequence: CASSVARSSGANVLTF. The DNA for the CDR3 is TGTGCCAGCAGCGTAGCTCGGAGCTCTGGGGCCAACGTCCTGACTTTC.

The gene calls are TRBV4-2 and TRBJ2-7; 14 bases are shared with TRBD2. The CDR3 contains 18 residues. The germline gives CDR1 LGHNA, CDR2 YNFKEQ. Trimming took 0 bases from V and 2 from J; bases not matched to a gene: 6. CDR3 in amino acids: CASSQDLGTSGGTYEQYF. DNA of the CDR3: TGTGCCAGCAGCCAAGATCTGGGGACTAGCGGGGGTACCTACGAGCAGTACTTC.

This chain uses TRBV5-1 with TRBJ1-2; TRBD1 might be the D (6 bases). The length of the CDR3 is 13 residues. The germline V and J ends were trimmed by 4 bases and 1 base, with 8 bases remaining between them. Germline V gene data show CDR1 as SGHRS and CDR2 as YFSETQ. CDR3 region: CASSMDSNYGYTF. The CDR3 bases are TGCGCCAGCAGCATGGACAGTAACTATGGCTACACCTTC.

The rearrangement links TRBV2 to TRBJ2-1, with 15 positions matching TRBD2. With 3 bases clipped from V and 0 bases from J, the junction kept 3 bases outside the gene matches. CDR1 is SNHLY, CDR2 FYNNEI, per germline. This CDR3 region has 18 residues. This CDR3 is CASSEGTSGRSSYNEQFF. CDR3 DNA sequence: TGTGCCAGCAGTGAGGGGACTAGCGGGAGGTCCTCCTACAATGAGCAGTTCTTC.